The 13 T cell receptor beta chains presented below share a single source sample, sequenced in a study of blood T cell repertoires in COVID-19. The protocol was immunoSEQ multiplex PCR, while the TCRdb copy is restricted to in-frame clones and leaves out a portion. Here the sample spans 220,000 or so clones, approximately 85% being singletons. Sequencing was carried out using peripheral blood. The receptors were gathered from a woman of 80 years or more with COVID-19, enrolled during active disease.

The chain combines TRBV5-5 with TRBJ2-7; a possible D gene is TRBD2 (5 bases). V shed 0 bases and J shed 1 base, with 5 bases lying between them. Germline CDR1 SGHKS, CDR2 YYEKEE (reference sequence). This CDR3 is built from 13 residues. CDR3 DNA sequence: TGTGCCAGCAGCTTGGGGGAGTCCTACGAGCAGTACTTC. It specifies CASSLGESYEQYF.

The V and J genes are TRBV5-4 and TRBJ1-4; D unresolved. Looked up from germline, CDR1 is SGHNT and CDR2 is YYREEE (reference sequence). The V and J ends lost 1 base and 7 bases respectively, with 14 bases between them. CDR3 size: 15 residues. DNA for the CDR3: TGTGCCAGCAGCTTGCCGGGGAGGGCGGGTGAAAAACTGTTTTTT. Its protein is CASSLPGRAGEKLFF.

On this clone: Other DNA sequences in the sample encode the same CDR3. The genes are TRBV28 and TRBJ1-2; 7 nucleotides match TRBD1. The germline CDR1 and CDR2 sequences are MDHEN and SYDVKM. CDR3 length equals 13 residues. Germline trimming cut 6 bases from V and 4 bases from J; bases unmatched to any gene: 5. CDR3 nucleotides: TGTGCCAGCAGAGGGGACAGCTTCTATGGCTACACCTTC. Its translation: CASRGDSFYGYTF.

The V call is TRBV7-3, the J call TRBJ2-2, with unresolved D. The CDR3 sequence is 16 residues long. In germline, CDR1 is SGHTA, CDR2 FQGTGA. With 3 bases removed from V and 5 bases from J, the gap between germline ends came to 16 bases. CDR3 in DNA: TGTGCCAGCAGCTTCGTGGGTCAGAGGATAACCGGGGAGCTGTTTTTT. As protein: CASSFVGQRITGELFF.

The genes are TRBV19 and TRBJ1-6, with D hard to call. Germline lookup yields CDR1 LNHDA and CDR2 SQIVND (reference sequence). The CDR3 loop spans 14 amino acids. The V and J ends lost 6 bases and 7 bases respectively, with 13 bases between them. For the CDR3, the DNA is TGTGCCAGTAGCCCTTTCGCCGGGAATTCACCCCTCCACTTT. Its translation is CASSPFAGNSPLHF.

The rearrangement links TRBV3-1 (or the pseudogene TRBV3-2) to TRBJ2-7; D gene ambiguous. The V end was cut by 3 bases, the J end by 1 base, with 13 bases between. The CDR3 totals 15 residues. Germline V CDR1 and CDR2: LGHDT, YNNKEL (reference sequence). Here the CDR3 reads CASSHYQLRSYEQYF. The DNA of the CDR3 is TGTGCCAGCAGCCACTACCAACTAAGGTCCTACGAGCAGTACTTC.

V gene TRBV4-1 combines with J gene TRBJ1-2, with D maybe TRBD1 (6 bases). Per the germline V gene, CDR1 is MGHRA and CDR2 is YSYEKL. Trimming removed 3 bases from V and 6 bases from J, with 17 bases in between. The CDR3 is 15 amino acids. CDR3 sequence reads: CASSHPLAGADGYTF. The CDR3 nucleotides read TGCGCCAGCAGCCACCCCCTCGCGGGGGCCGATGGCTACACCTTC.

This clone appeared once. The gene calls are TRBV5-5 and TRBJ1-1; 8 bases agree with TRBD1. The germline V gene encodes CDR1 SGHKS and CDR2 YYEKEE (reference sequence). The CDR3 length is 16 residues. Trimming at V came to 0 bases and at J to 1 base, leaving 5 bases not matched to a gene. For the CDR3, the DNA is TGTGCCAGCAGCTTGGGGGTGGACAGGGCGAACACTGAAGCTTTCTTT. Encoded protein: CASSLGVDRANTEAFF.

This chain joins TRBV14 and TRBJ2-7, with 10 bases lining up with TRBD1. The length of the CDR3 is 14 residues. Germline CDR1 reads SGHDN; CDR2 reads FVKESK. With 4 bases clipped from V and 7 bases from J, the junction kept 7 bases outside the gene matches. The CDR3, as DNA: TGTGCCAGCAGCCGGCAGACAGGGGGCTGGGAGCAGTACTTC. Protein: CASSRQTGGWEQYF.

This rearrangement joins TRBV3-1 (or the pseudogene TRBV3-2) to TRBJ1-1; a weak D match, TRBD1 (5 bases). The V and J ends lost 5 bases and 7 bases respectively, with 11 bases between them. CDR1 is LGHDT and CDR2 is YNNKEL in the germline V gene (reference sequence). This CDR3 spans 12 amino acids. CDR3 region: CASSYVQGEAFF. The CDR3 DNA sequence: TGTGCCAGCAGCTATGTCCAGGGTGAAGCTTTCTTT.

The CDR3 region has the DNA TGTGCCAGCTCGACAGACGGAGTGGGTACGCAGTATTTT. Translated: CASSTDGVGTQYF. The gene calls are TRBV2 and TRBJ2-3, with D possibly matching TRBD1 (5 bases). The length of the CDR3 is 13 residues. Germline values: CDR1 SNHLY, CDR2 FYNNEI. Trimming removed 8 bases at V and 8 bases at J, with 17 bases between.

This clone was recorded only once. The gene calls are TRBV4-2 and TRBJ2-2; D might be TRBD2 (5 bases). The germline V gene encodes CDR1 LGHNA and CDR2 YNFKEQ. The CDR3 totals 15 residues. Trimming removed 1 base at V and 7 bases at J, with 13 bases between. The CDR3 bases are TGTGCCAGCAGCCAAGTCGGGAAGCCAGGCGGGGAGCTGTTTTTT. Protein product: CASSQVGKPGGELFF.

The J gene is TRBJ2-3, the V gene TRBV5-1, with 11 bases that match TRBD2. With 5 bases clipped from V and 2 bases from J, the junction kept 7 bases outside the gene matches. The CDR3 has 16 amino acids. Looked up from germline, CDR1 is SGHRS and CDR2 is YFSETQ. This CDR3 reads CASRSTSGGTTDTQYF. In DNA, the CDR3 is TGCGCCAGCAGATCAACTAGCGGGGGCACCACAGATACGCAGTATTTT.